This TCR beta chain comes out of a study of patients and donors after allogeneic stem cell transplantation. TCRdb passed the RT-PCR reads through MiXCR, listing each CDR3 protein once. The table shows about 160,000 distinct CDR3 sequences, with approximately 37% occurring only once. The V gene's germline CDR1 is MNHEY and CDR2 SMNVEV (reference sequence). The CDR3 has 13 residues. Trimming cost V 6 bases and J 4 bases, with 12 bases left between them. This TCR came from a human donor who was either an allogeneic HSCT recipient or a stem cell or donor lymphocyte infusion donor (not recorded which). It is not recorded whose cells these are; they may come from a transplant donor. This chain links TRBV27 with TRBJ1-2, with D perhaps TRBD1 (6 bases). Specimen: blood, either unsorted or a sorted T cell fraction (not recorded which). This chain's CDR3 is CASSTGITYGYTF. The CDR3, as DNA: TGTGCCAGCAGCACAGGGATTACCTATGGCTACACCTTC.